The 9 T cell receptor beta chains presented below share a single source sample, sequenced in a study of OX40 agonist ivuxolimab in advanced cancers. Produced via immunoSEQ multiplex PCR; TCRdb's table is partial and in-frame only. The table includes around 83,000 clones, about four fifths detected once. Sample: CD4+ or CD8+ T cells sorted from blood, taken in a trial of the OX40 agonist ivuxolimab. The receptors were gathered from an adult with an advanced solid tumor such as melanoma, head and neck, liver or kidney cancer.

The J gene is TRBJ1-2, the V gene TRBV5-1; D possibly corresponds to TRBD1 (6 bases). The CDR3 loop spans 14 amino acids. Germline values: CDR1 SGHRS, CDR2 YFSETQ. V shed 2 bases and J shed 6 bases, with 14 bases lying between them. The CDR3 spells CASSFPGAGDGYTF. The CDR3 DNA reads TGCGCCAGCAGCTTCCCAGGGGCAGGTGATGGCTACACCTTC.

This clone was detected once. This sequence joins TRBV18 and TRBJ1-1; unclear D gene. V was clipped by 3 bases and J by 2 bases, with 13 bases between them. This CDR3 is 15 amino acids long. CDR1 and CDR2 (germline): KGHSH, LQKENI. The CDR3 protein is CASSPSPVTNTEAFF. The CDR3 region has the DNA TGTGCCAGCTCACCGAGTCCGGTGACAAACACTGAAGCTTTCTTT.

The chain links TRBV7-2 to TRBJ1-2; D not certain. This CDR3 is built from 12 residues. Germline assignment: CDR1 SGHTA and CDR2 FQGNSA. V lost 2 bases, J lost 8 bases, and 9 bases lay in between. For the CDR3, the DNA is TGTGCCAGCAGCTTATCGGCAGTCGGCTACACCTTC. This encodes CASSLSAVGYTF. The variable domain in full, completed from reference TRBV7-2 and TRBJ1-2, reads GAGVSQSPSNKVTEKGKDVELRCDPISGHTALYWYRQSLGQGLEFLIYFQGNSAPDKSGLPSDRFSAERTGGSVSTLTIQRTQQEDSAVYLCASSLSAVGYTFGSGTRLTVV.

The CDR3 region has the DNA TGTGCCAGCAGCTTGGGAACAGGGGAGAAGTACTTC. Translation gives CASSLGTGEKYF. This chain connects TRBV5-4 to TRBJ2-7; 7 nucleotides match TRBD1. CDR3 size: 12 residues. Germline CDR1 is SGHNT and CDR2 is YYREEE (reference sequence). J gave up 11 bases and V 0 bases, and 5 bases lay outside the gene matches.

This chain links TRBV7-3 with TRBJ2-2; 7 positions agree with TRBD1. CDR1 is SGHTA, CDR2 FQGTGA, per germline. Trimming took 5 bases from V and 6 from J; bases not matched to a gene: 9. This CDR3 spans 15 amino acids. CDR3 in amino acids: CASSLTGLRAGELFF. CDR3 nucleotide sequence: TGTGCCAGCAGCCTGACAGGGCTTAGGGCCGGGGAGCTGTTTTTT.

The V gene is TRBV11-2, the J gene TRBJ2-7, with no clear D. The CDR3 runs 14 residues. The V gene's germline CDR1 is SGHAT and CDR2 FQNNGV. V was shortened by 3 bases and J by 2 bases, with 11 bases between the two germline ends. DNA of the CDR3: TGTGCCAGCAGCTTGACGGACGGAGCCTACGAGCAGTACTTC. Amino acid sequence: CASSLTDGAYEQYF. Complete variable domain (other parts from reference TRBV11-2 and TRBJ2-7): EAGVAQSPRYKIIEKRQSVAFWCNPISGHATLYWYQQILGQGPKLLIQFQNNGVVDDSQLPKDRFSAERLKGVDSTLKIQPAKLEDSAVYLCASSLTDGAYEQYFGPGTRLTVT.

This chain connects TRBV29-1 to TRBJ1-2; the match to TRBD1 covers 9 bases. Per germline, CDR1 SQVTM and CDR2 ANQGSEA. V trimming: 6 bases; J trimming: 2 bases; junction bases outside the gene matches: 10. There are 15 residues in the CDR3. The CDR3 loop is CSVSGTGRSNYGYTF. DNA for the CDR3: TGCAGCGTCTCCGGGACAGGGAGGTCCAACTATGGCTACACCTTC.

The rearrangement uses TRBV19 and TRBJ1-1; no clear D. The V gene lost 10 bases and the J gene lost 7 bases, with 16 bases spanning the gap. Germline loops: CDR1 LNHDA, CDR2 SQIVND (reference sequence). The CDR3 totals 12 residues. The CDR3 nucleotides are TGTGCCACGATAGGGCCTGGAGGTGAAGCTTTCTTT. Translating gives CATIGPGGEAFF.

The V gene is TRBV29-1, the J gene TRBJ1-2; D ambiguous. The CDR3 sequence is 10 residues long. V lost 1 base and J 8 bases, leaving 5 bases between the germline ends. Germline V CDR1 and CDR2: SQVTM, ANQGSEA. The CDR3 loop reads CSVEGEGYTF. Here the CDR3 DNA reads TGCAGCGTTGAAGGGGAGGGCTACACCTTC. Full variable domain (rest looked up from reference TRBV29-1 and TRBJ1-2): SAVISQKPSRDICQRGTSLTIQCQVDSQVTMMFWYRQQPGQSLTLIATANQGSEATYESGFVIDKFPISRPNLTFSTLTVSNMSPEDSSIYLCSVEGEGYTFGSGTRLTVV.